This T cell receptor (beta chain) was captured by sequencing in a study of blood T cells in healthy people across ages. Looked up from germline, CDR1 is DFQATT and CDR2 is SNEGSKA (reference sequence). This CDR3 comprises 19 residues. Trimming took 0 bases from V and 11 from J, leaving 34 bases between them. Overall study results and limits: Naive and antigen-experienced cells were not separated, limiting conclusive comparison. Those diversity estimates obtained from one million T cells were thought to be underestimates.

Next came a second PCR, run for about 7 to 11 cycles, which used a sample-barcoded 5' primer along with a J-beta primer mix. Every sample returned 2.5 million or more CDR3-containing paired-end reads. TCRdb reprocessed the 5' RACE reads with MiXCR, giving one entry per CDR3 protein. Among about 2 million distinct CDR3 sequences listed, roughly 50% were seen once. About this clonotype: Its antigen is unidentified.

The specimen sequenced was blood. The chain links TRBV20-1 to TRBJ2-5; D is tentatively TRBD1 or TRBD2 (6 bases each). This TCR was recovered from a woman between 40 and 55 years old in good health. The DNA of the CDR3 is TGCAGTGCTAGAGAATGGAGAGACAGGCGGGATAGCCGCCCAAATGAGCAGTACTTC. This sequence encodes CSAREWRDRRDSRPNEQYF.